The next 20 T cell receptor beta chains were all read from a single sample in a study of cytomegalovirus exposure and HLA in healthy donors. PCR employed 60 Vbeta and 13 Jbeta primers. The repertoire was sequenced with immunoSEQ multiplex PCR; TCRdb's copy has only in-frame clones and lacks some. The data hold 170,000 or so clones, with over 65% observed a single time. Sequenced sample: PBMCs. The receptors originated from a woman aged 40 to 55 in good health and CMV-seronegative.

As to this clone: Other nucleotide sequences in the sample specify the same CDR3. This rearrangement joins TRBV6-5 to TRBJ1-2; TRBD1 matches at 11 bases. CDR3 length: 16 amino acids. Germline V gene sequence: CDR1 MNHEY, CDR2 SVGAGI. V dropped 0 bases and J dropped 5; count of bases not matched to a gene: 5. CDR3 bases: TGTGCCAGCAGTTACTCGAGGACAGGGGGCGGGTATGGCTACACCTTC. As protein: CASSYSRTGGGYGYTF.

This chain joins TRBV4-1 and TRBJ2-1, with D possibly being TRBD2 (5 bases). V was pared by 1 base and J by 7 bases, with 14 bases between. CDR1 MGHRA and CDR2 YSYEKL come from the germline V gene. This CDR3 has 15 amino acids. In DNA, the CDR3 is TGCGCCAGCAGCCAAGCAAGTGTAGCGAGGAATGAGCAGTTCTTC. It specifies CASSQASVARNEQFF.

V and J are TRBV7-2 and TRBJ2-4, with D uncertain. Trimming cost V 2 bases and J 5 bases, with 7 bases left between them. The CDR3 length is 13 residues. CDR1 is SGHTA, CDR2 FQGNSA, per germline. DNA of the CDR3: TGTGCCAGCAGCTTACCCCCAGAAAACATTCAGTACTTC. Amino acids: CASSLPPENIQYF.

This chain uses TRBV7-8 with TRBJ1-1; TRBD1 aligns across 11 bases. The germline V gene has CDR1 SGHVS and CDR2 FQNEAQ. The V segment lost 7 bases and the J segment 1 base; nucleotides outside the gene matches: 11. The CDR3 spans 17 residues. DNA for the CDR3: TGTGCCAGCACTCGATCCGGGACAGGGGGACCGAACACTGAAGCTTTCTTT. This gives the protein CASTRSGTGGPNTEAFF.

The V and J genes are TRBV13 and TRBJ2-7, with D maybe TRBD1 (6 bases). Germline V gene lookup returns CDR1 PRHDT and CDR2 FYEKMQ (reference sequence). The CDR3 has 17 residues. V was clipped by 2 bases and J by 3 bases, with 20 bases between them. This CDR3 reads CASSLSIGARGNYEQYF. The CDR3 nucleotides are TGTGCCAGCAGCTTATCAATAGGGGCCAGGGGAAACTACGAGCAGTACTTC.

In its sample, this clone was seen a few times. V and J are TRBV2 and TRBJ1-3; 8 bases fit TRBD1. The CDR3 contains 16 residues. The germline CDR1 and CDR2 sequences are SNHLY and FYNNEI. Unmatched junction bases numbered 10, after V lost 6 bases and J lost 3 bases. The CDR3 nucleotides read TGTGCCAGCAGAGACTTTGGACAGGGAGATGGAAACACCATATATTTT. This translates into CASRDFGQGDGNTIYF.

This sequence joins TRBV29-1 and TRBJ1-2, with TRBD1 identical over 8 bases. Per germline, CDR1 SQVTM and CDR2 ANQGSEA. The CDR3 spans 16 residues. The V segment lost 3 bases and the J segment 6 bases; nucleotides outside the gene matches: 15. The CDR3 DNA reads as TGCAGCGTTGACCCCTTTGGACAGGGCCGTTTGGATGGCTACACCTTC. This encodes CSVDPFGQGRLDGYTF.

This chain joins TRBV2 and TRBJ1-2; D is unresolved. The germline gives CDR1 SNHLY, CDR2 FYNNEI. The CDR3 has 12 amino acids. The V end lost 7 bases, the J end lost 7 bases, and 13 bases lay between the germline ends. The CDR3 sequence: CASTVGGGGYTF. CDR3 DNA: TGTGCCAGCACCGTAGGAGGTGGTGGCTACACCTTC.

The chain joins TRBV10-2 to TRBJ2-2; TRBD1 matches at 10 bases. Germline values: CDR1 WSHSY, CDR2 SAAADI. Unmatched junction bases numbered 2, after V lost 0 bases and J lost 4 bases. This CDR3 is built from 16 residues. The CDR3 bases are TGCGCCAGCAGTGAGTCCGGGACAGGGGCCACCGGGGAGCTGTTTTTT. Translation gives CASSESGTGATGELFF.

The J gene is TRBJ1-2, the V gene TRBV6-5; weak D call: TRBD1 (5 bases). V lost 4 bases and J 6 bases, leaving 12 bases between the germline ends. Germline lookup yields CDR1 MNHEY and CDR2 SVGAGI. This CDR3 has 13 residues. CDR3 amino acids: CASSSQGEHGYTF. CDR3 bases: TGTGCCAGCAGTTCCCAGGGCGAGCATGGCTACACCTTC.

The V call is TRBV4-1, the J call TRBJ2-7, with D maybe TRBD1 (6 bases). The CDR3 runs to 18 residues. CDR1 and CDR2 from the germline V gene are MGHRA and YSYEKL. Trimming removed 0 bases at V and 3 bases at J, with 21 bases between. CDR3 DNA sequence: TGCGCCAGCAGCCAAGACGTGTTCAGGGGCGCGAGGCACTACGAGCAGTACTTC. As protein: CASSQDVFRGARHYEQYF.

The V call is TRBV18, the J call TRBJ2-7; TRBD1 matches 9 bases. CDR1 is KGHSH, CDR2 LQKENI, per germline. V gave up 4 bases and J gave up 0 bases; unmatched junction bases: 4. This CDR3 spans 15 amino acids. The CDR3 bases are TGTGCCAGCTCACTAATGGACAGGGGCTCCTACGAGCAGTACTTC. This sequence encodes CASSLMDRGSYEQYF. The full variable domain, its missing parts supplied by reference TRBV18 and TRBJ2-7, is NAGVMQNPRHLVRRRGQEARLRCSPMKGHSHVYWYRQLPEEGLKFMVYLQKENIIDESGMPKERFSAEFPKEGPSILRIQQVVRGDSAAYFCASSLMDRGSYEQYFGPGTRLTVT.

The CDR3 DNA is TGTGCCAGTAGTATCTCTGCGGGGGGGCCCAATGAGCAGTTCTTC. It codes for CASSISAGGPNEQFF. V usage is TRBV19 and J usage is TRBJ2-1; 9 bases align to TRBD2. This CDR3 has 15 residues. Germline lookup yields CDR1 LNHDA and CDR2 SQIVND (reference sequence). J gave up 6 bases and V 3 bases, and 6 bases lay outside the gene matches. Using reference TRBV19 and TRBJ2-1 for the parts outside the CDR3, the full variable domain is DGGITQSPKYLFRKEGQNVTLSCEQNLNHDAMYWYRQDPGQGLRLIYYSQIVNDFQKGDIAEGYSVSREKKESFPLTVTSAQKNPTAFYLCASSISAGGPNEQFFGPGTRLTVL.

The V and J genes are TRBV6-1 and TRBJ1-5, with a weak D call TRBD1 (6 bases). The CDR3 contains 14 residues. Trimming removed 8 bases from V and 0 bases from J, with 11 bases in between. Germline V gene lookup returns CDR1 MNHNS and CDR2 SASEGT. The CDR3 coding sequence is TGTGCCAGCGAACAGGGTAATAGCAATCAGCCCCAGCATTTT. It yields the protein CASEQGNSNQPQHF.

This clone was seen a single time. The chain employs TRBV20-1 and TRBJ2-1; D not resolved. CDR1 is DFQATT, CDR2 SNEGSKA, per germline (reference sequence). Trimming removed 0 bases from V and 8 bases from J, with 5 bases in between. This CDR3 contains 11 residues. CDR3 sequence (DNA): TGCAGTGCTAGAGATTCAGATGAGCAGTTCTTC. This gives the protein CSARDSDEQFF.

V and J are TRBV28 and TRBJ2-7; TRBD2 agrees at 11 bases. CDR3 length: 15 amino acids. The V gene end was trimmed by 5 bases and the J gene end by 2 bases; junction bases not matched to a gene: 5. Germline CDR1 reads MDHEN; CDR2 reads SYDVKM. In DNA form, the CDR3 reads TGTGCCAGCAGTACACCTAGCGGGGGGACCTACGAGCAGTACTTC. Its translation: CASSTPSGGTYEQYF.

V gene TRBV15 combines with J gene TRBJ2-2; D is possibly TRBD1 (6 bases). Trimming took off 5 bases at V and 7 bases at J, with 14 bases between the two ends. CDR3 size: 14 residues. Per the germline V gene, CDR1 is LNHNV and CDR2 is YYDKDF (reference sequence). The CDR3 protein is CATSGVQGLGELFF. CDR3 DNA: TGTGCCACCAGCGGAGTCCAGGGGCTCGGGGAGCTGTTTTTT. Filled out from reference TRBV15 and TRBJ2-2, the complete variable domain reads DAMVIQNPRYQVTQFGKPVTLSCSQTLNHNVMYWYQQKSSQAPKLLFHYYDKDFNNEADTPDNFQSRRPNTSFCFLDIRSPGLGDTAMYLCATSGVQGLGELFFGEGSRLTVL.

The chain recombines TRBV28 with TRBJ1-5, with D perhaps matching TRBD1 (5 bases). This CDR3 spans 14 amino acids. Germline CDR1 and CDR2: MDHEN and SYDVKM. Deletions cut 7 bases from V and 7 bases from J, with 17 bases between. The CDR3 reads CASTLPTGSQPQHF. DNA for the CDR3: TGTGCCAGCACCCTACCTACAGGTTCCCAGCCCCAGCATTTT.

The chain links TRBV6-8 to TRBJ1-5; D not resolved. Between the trimmed V and J ends, which lost 8 bases and 0 bases, there was a span of 8 bases. CDR1 MNHGY and CDR2 SAAAGT come from the germline V gene. The length of the CDR3 is 13 residues. CDR3 DNA: TGTGCCAGCTGGCAACATAGCAATCAGCCCCAGCATTTT. Protein sequence: CASWQHSNQPQHF.

The sample holds a few counts of this clone. The rearrangement links TRBV13 to TRBJ2-5, with D possibly TRBD1 on 6 matching bases. Trimming took off 5 bases at V and 1 base at J, with 14 bases between the two ends. This CDR3 comprises 15 residues. The germline V gene encodes CDR1 PRHDT and CDR2 FYEKMQ (reference sequence). The CDR3 DNA is TGTGCCAGCAGCCTACAGGACAGCATCCAAGAGACCCAGTACTTC. This gives the protein CASSLQDSIQETQYF.